This T cell receptor (beta chain) was profiled in a study of graft-versus-host responses after intestinal transplantation. Study context: All recipients got anti-thymocyte globulin induction, then tacrolimus and steroids for about 3 years. Findings and limits, study-wide: In recipient marrow, GvH clones were found, and some appeared first in ileum or blood. Early HvG declines after transplant were associated with peak circulating GvH clone levels.

Clones were sequenced by immunoSEQ multiplex PCR, and TCRdb holds only the in-frame ones, with some missing. The table records around 100,000 clones, about 88% of them present only once. With respect to this clone: What it recognizes is unknown.

CDR1 is SGHRS and CDR2 is YFSETQ in the germline V gene. The CDR3 totals 15 residues. Trimming took off 0 bases at V and 4 bases at J, with 12 bases between the two ends. The origin of this receptor is a human donor who received an intestinal transplant. The sequences come from unstimulated CD4+ T cells sorted from spleen or lymph node cells, collected before intestinal transplant. The rearrangement links TRBV5-1 to TRBJ2-3, with D unresolved. CDR3: CASSLVEASADTQYF. Written as DNA, the CDR3 is TGCGCCAGCAGCTTGGTGGAAGCGTCCGCAGATACGCAGTATTTT.